This T cell receptor (beta chain) was obtained from a study of cytomegalovirus exposure and HLA in healthy donors. Trimming took 5 bases from V and 1 from J, leaving 11 bases between them. Germline assignment: CDR1 LNHDA and CDR2 SQIVND (reference sequence). CDR3 length equals 15 residues. As to this clone: Antigen specificity is unknown.

With 60 Vbeta and 13 Jbeta primers, the PCR was carried out. Libraries were prepared by immunoSEQ multiplex PCR; TCRdb keeps only in-frame clonotypes and omits some of them. This table has some 150,000 clones, just under 80% appearing once. Notes on the study in general: V segments that were indistinguishable, TRBV6-2 and TRBV6-3 among them, were omitted from analysis. As was reported, the HLA-A and HLA-B alleles of most subjects were accurately predicted from TCR beta sequences. Later work associated 16,951 TCR beta sequences with HLA alleles at 0.05 false discovery rate.

The chain carries TRBV19 and TRBJ1-4, with D possibly matching TRBD1 (6 bases). The specimen was PBMCs. The sequence came from a male donor in good health and CMV-seronegative. DNA of the CDR3: TGTGCCAGTAGTCCAGACAGGATAACTAATGAAAAACTGTTTTTT. Its protein is CASSPDRITNEKLFF.